This T cell receptor (beta chain) derives from a study of blood T cell repertoires in COVID-19 (dated by TCRdb to 2019 to 2021). Regarding the research as a whole: Samples covering the acute and convalescent phases of COVID-19 were provided by collaborators in the United States, Italy and Spain. The prospective study material was composed of cDNA or gDNA derived from T cells, B-cell-depleted T cells, or PBMCs. Subjects who had been exposed to COVID-19, were actively infected with it, or had recovered from it provided the deeply sampled blood TCRbeta repertoires that made up the dataset. A freely available public database, intended as a resource for researchers studying the immune response to SARS-CoV-2, is where the repertoires were released. Samples came from the ongoing ImmuneRACE study (first 160 participants) plus 1,254 subjects from 6 global collaborators. The sample metadata nearly always contained a de-identified subject ID, COVID-19 status, age in years and sex. Where available, HLA class I and class II types were taken from metadata supplied by the sample provider and were not determined by assay-based typing. Here is what the overall study found, with its caveats: The quantity of clinical and demographic metadata differed by source and by participant and was supplied without curation.

Each collaborating institution followed its own protocols to collect whole blood in K2EDTA tubes. For TCRbeta analysis, collaborators shipped samples in one of three forms: frozen whole blood, isolated PBMCs, or DNA extracted from either of those sample types. This clone was seen just once. Its cognate antigen has yet to be identified. Within one base of it there is no much larger clone, and no base qualities were kept. TCRbeta CDR3 regions were amplified from genomic DNA using the immunoSEQ Assay, a bias-controlled multiplex PCR. The original methods were these. The number of nucleated cells in each sample was estimated from the amplification of reference gene primers within the assay. Sequence reads were collapsed and filtered to measure the absolute abundance of every unique TCRbeta CDR3 rearrangement. Productive Simpson clonality was computed per sample as the square root of Simpson's diversity index over productive rearrangements. TCRdb carries this immuneACCESS record with in-frame sequences only. Its versions omit some clonotypes, under half of them owing to an unresolved V gene in the studies checked, with the rest unexplained. V and J calls and clone size are copied from that table; D and trimming were computed from the DNA. In all, the sample holds roughly 70,000 clones, and 86% of those were seen once. The ten largest clonotypes hold around 4.2% of the sample.

The sample was peripheral blood. This TCR was recovered from a man in his 70s with active COVID-19.

The DNA sequence is TGTGCCAGCAGTGCCCAAGGGACAGCAAACACTGAAGCTTTCTTT. Translation gives CASSAQGTANTEAFF. The chain is made from TRBV25-1 and TRBJ1-1, with 7 middle bases fitting TRBD1. The CDR3 holds 15 amino acids from the cysteine to the phenylalanine. Only CDR3 DNA is held: 45 bases, read in frame from base 1. The germline V gene yields MGHDK for CDR1 and SYGVNS for CDR2. The junction shows trimming of 4 bases on V and 2 bases on J, and the gene matches do not reach 7 bases of it.